This TCR beta chain came from a study of CD8 T cells in Susac syndrome. After removal of 3 bases from V and 5 bases from J, the junction contained 5 bases not matched to a gene. The CDR3 is made up of 15 amino acids. Germline V gene data show CDR1 as ENHRY and CDR2 as SYGVKD. With random hexamers, reverse transcription was performed on roughly 0.45 to 1 ug of RNA. Via MiXCR, TCRdb re-called the immunoSEQ multiplex PCR reads, giving one row per CDR3 protein. The sample yields some 130,000 distinct CDR3 sequences, around 86% seen once. The sequencing sample was made of CD8+ T cells from PBMCs. This chain links TRBV10-3 with TRBJ2-1, with TRBD1 matching over 9 bases. This TCR was recovered from a human donor with multiple sclerosis. The CDR3 loop reads CAISDSGTGNNEQFF. DNA of the CDR3: TGTGCCATCAGTGATTCCGGGACAGGGAACAATGAGCAGTTCTTC.